This TCR beta chain was retrieved from a study of CD8+ T cells in alopecia areata. Study-level results: Mouse data revealed clearer TCR sharing than patient data did, a gap possibly tied to HLA.

The CDR3 runs 12 residues. V was pared by 0 bases and J by 14 bases, with 5 bases of the junction left unmatched. The germline V gene encodes CDR1 SEHNR and CDR2 FQNEAQ (reference sequence). As to this clone: The antigen is undetermined.

Reverse transcription of extracted RNA yielded cDNA, which provided the sequencing template. Measured with immunoSEQ multiplex PCR; TCRdb has only the in-frame clones, and not every one. This repertoire shows 200,000 to 250,000 clones, about 56% found once; its top ten account for approximately 4.9%. This clonotype was sampled from a human donor in good health. J is TRBJ2-3 and V is TRBV7-9, with 7 positions matching TRBD2. Source material: CD8+ T cells sorted from blood. The CDR3 sequence is CASSLAGLGPYF. CDR3 DNA sequence: TGTGCCAGCAGCTTAGCCGGACTAGGACCGTATTTT.